These T cell receptor beta chains were read from a single sample in a study of blood T cell repertoires in COVID-19. The data were produced by immunoSEQ multiplex PCR, yet TCRdb's version contains in-frame clones alone and is incomplete. The table includes approximately 160,000 clones, 65% to 85% detected once. What was sequenced was peripheral blood. These receptor sequences come from an elderly woman with active or convalescent COVID-19. CDR3s include the opening cysteine and the closing phenylalanine or tryptophan. D genes are given only for firm matches. Expanded clones are given a class, and other clones once, few, many or no size at all.

TRBD1	TRBJ2-3	.	TRBV6-5	TGTGCCAGCAGGGACCGGGACAGGGGGCCTGATACGCAGTATTTT	CASRDRDRGPDTQYF
.	TRBJ1-1	.	TRBV30	TGTGCCTGGAAACAGAAGAACACTGAAGCTTTCTTT	CAWKQKNTEAFF
.	TRBJ1-6	.	TRBV30	TGTGCCTGGAGTGTATCAACTGAGACAAGCTCCTATAATTCACCCCTCCACTTT	CAWSVSTETSSYNSPLHF
TRBD1	TRBJ1-2	once	TRBV19	TGTGCCAGTAGTATCTCAGACAGGGTTGAGGGCTACACCTTC	CASSISDRVEGYTF
.	TRBJ2-7	.	TRBV21-1	TGTGCCAGCAGCAAAGAAAGACAGGGCACCTACGAGCAGTACTTC	CASSKERQGTYEQYF
TRBD1	TRBJ1-5	.	TRBV30	TGTGCCTGGCCCCGGGACAGGGGGAACAACCATAGCAATCAGCCCCAGCATTTT	CAWPRDRGNNHSNQPQHF
TRBD1	TRBJ1-4	once	TRBV10-3	TGTGCCATCAGTGCCTCTGCCGGACAGGGGAATGAAAAACTGTTTTTT	CAISASAGQGNEKLFF
TRBD1	TRBJ2-5	.	TRBV6-5	TGTGCCAGCAGTCTTTCGCACAGGGGGGAGACCCAGTACTTC	CASSLSHRGETQYF
.	TRBJ1-2	.	TRBV19	TGTGCCAGTAGCACCGCCGGGCAGTCAGGGGGCTACACCTTC	CASSTAGQSGGYTF
.	TRBJ1-3	.	TRBV18	TGTGCCAGCTCAACCGACAGGACTCACTCTGGAAACACCATATATTTT	CASSTDRTHSGNTIYF
.	TRBJ1-2	once	TRBV12-5	TGTGCTAGTGGTACGTCGCAGGCCTATGGCTACACCTTC	CASGTSQAYGYTF
.	TRBJ1-1	.	TRBV6-1	TGTGCCAGCAGTGAAAGGAGGGAGGACACTGAAGCTTTCTTT	CASSERREDTEAFF
TRBD2	TRBJ2-1	.	TRBV6-1	TGTGCCAGCAGTGGGTTTTCCCTGACTAGCGGGGGGTTCAATGAGCAGTTCTTC	CASSGFSLTSGGFNEQFF
.	TRBJ2-5	.	TRBV30	TGTGCCTGGAGCAGGGGAATCGGGACCCAGTACTTC	CAWSRGIGTQYF
TRBD1	TRBJ1-1	.	TRBV5-1	TGCGCCAGCAGCCCCGGACAGGGGGCAGACTTCTACACTGAAGCTTTCTTT	CASSPGQGADFYTEAFF
TRBD1	TRBJ1-2	.	TRBV6-5	TGTGCCAGCAGTTACCGTGGAACAGGGGGCGGCTATGGCTACACCTTC	CASSYRGTGGGYGYTF
.	TRBJ2-2	.	TRBV4-3	TGCGCCAGCAGCCACGAGGGCCCGAACACCGGGGAGCTGTTTTTT	CASSHEGPNTGELFF
TRBD1	TRBJ1-1	.	TRBV19	TGTGCCAGTAGTAGGGACAGTATGAACACTGAAGCTTTCTTT	CASSRDSMNTEAFF
TRBD2	TRBJ2-1	.	TRBV5-8	TGTGCCAGCAGCTCTGACTTTGCGGGGGGGCGGAATGAGCAGTTCTTC	CASSSDFAGGRNEQFF
.	TRBJ1-1	.	TRBV10-3	TGTGCCATCAGTGGTGGGGCTTCGGAAGCTTTCTTT	CAISGGASEAFF
.	TRBJ1-2	.	TRBV11-2	TGTGCCAGCAGCCACGGAACAGGCCTCAACTATGGCTACACCTTC	CASSHGTGLNYGYTF
.	TRBJ2-2	.	TRBV5-6	TGTGCCAGCAGCTTTCGGTCCGGGGAGCTGTTTTTT	CASSFRSGELFF
.	TRBJ2-7	.	TRBV10-3	TGTGCCACCGGGGGGCCTAGCGGCTACGAGCAGTACTTC	CATGGPSGYEQYF
TRBD1	TRBJ2-7	.	TRBV29-1	TGCAGCGTTGAAGATCAGGGACAGGGAATAAGCGAGCAGTACTTC	CSVEDQGQGISEQYF
TRBD1	TRBJ2-2	.	TRBV7-9	TGTGCCAGCAGCCGGGTCGGACAGGGGGTCACCGGGGAGCTGTTTTTT	CASSRVGQGVTGELFF
TRBD1	TRBJ1-1	.	TRBV25-1	TGTGCCAGCAGACTGACAGGGGCTCTCGATGAAGCTTTCTTT	CASRLTGALDEAFF
.	TRBJ1-2	once	TRBV7-9	TGTGCCAGCAGCTTAACTTCAGGGGTCGGGGGCTACACCTTC	CASSLTSGVGGYTF
.	TRBJ1-1	.	TRBV2	TGTGCCAGCAGTGATGGGCGGAACACTGAAGCTTTCTTT	CASSDGRNTEAFF
TRBD1	TRBJ1-1	.	TRBV19	TGTGCCAGTAGTCCCCCCGGACAGGTTAACACTGAAGCTTTCTTT	CASSPPGQVNTEAFF
TRBD1	TRBJ2-1	.	TRBV7-6	TGTGCCAGCAGCTTAGACAGGGGTGATGAGCAGTTCTTC	CASSLDRGDEQFF
.	TRBJ1-6	.	TRBV7-3	TGTGCCAGCAGCTTAGGCGGACAGAACCTTAATTCACCCCTCCACTTT	CASSLGGQNLNSPLHF
TRBD1	TRBJ1-1	.	TRBV14	TGTGCCAGCAGCCAAGGACAGGGTTGGGACACTGAAGCTTTCTTT	CASSQGQGWDTEAFF
TRBD2	TRBJ2-3	.	TRBV14	TGTGCCAGCAGCGGACTAGCGTTAGATACGCAGTATTTT	CASSGLALDTQYF
.	TRBJ2-3	.	TRBV4-3	TGCGCCAGCAGCCAAGATGGTCAGGGGGGTACGCAGTATTTT	CASSQDGQGGTQYF
TRBD1	TRBJ1-1	.	TRBV18	TGTGCCAGCTCGTGGTCCAGGGGGGATAACACTGAAGCTTTCTTT	CASSWSRGDNTEAFF
.	TRBJ1-2	once	TRBV6-5	TGTGCCAGCAGTTACAATCCCAGGGGAAACTATGGCTACACCTTC	CASSYNPRGNYGYTF